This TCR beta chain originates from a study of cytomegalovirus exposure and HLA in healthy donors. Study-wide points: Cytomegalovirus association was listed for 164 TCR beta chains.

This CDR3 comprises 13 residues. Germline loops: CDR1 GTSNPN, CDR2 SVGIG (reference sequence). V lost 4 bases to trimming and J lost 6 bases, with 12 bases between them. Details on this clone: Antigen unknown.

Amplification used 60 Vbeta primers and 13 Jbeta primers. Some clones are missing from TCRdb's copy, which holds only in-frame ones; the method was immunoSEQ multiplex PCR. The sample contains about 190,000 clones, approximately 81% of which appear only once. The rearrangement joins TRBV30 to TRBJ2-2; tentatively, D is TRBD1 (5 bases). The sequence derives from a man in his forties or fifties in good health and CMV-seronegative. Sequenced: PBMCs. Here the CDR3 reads CAWTKGLAGELFF. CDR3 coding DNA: TGTGCCTGGACGAAGGGGCTGGCCGGGGAGCTGTTTTTT.